Described below is a single T cell receptor beta chain sequence and its context. This entry belongs to a study of blood T cell repertoires in COVID-19. The overall study: T cells, B-cell-depleted T cells, or PBMCs provided the cDNA or gDNA that served as material.

Followed over time, Seattle patients had been enrolled while infection was active. CDR3 length: 17 residues. The junction had 5 bases not matched to a gene; V was cut back by 0 bases and J by 8 bases. Germline V gives CDR1 ENHRY, CDR2 SYGVKD. In the original processing: Amplification of reference gene primers provided the estimated nucleated cell counts. This table comes from immunoSEQ multiplex PCR, and its TCRdb copy is limited to in-frame clones, with some not included. V and J calls and clone size are those listed in that table; D and trimming were worked out from the DNA. The sample comprises about 300,000 clones, about 89% of which are singletons, and approximately 2.1% rests with the top ten.

This rearrangement joins TRBV10-3 to TRBJ2-1, with TRBD2 identical over 15 bases. This TCR was sampled from a woman between 25 and 40 years old with COVID-19, enrolled during active disease. Source material: peripheral blood. As DNA, the CDR3 is TGTGCCATCAGTGAGTCTGGACTAGCGGGAGGGCCGGATGAGCAGTTCTTC. This encodes CAISESGLAGGPDEQFF.